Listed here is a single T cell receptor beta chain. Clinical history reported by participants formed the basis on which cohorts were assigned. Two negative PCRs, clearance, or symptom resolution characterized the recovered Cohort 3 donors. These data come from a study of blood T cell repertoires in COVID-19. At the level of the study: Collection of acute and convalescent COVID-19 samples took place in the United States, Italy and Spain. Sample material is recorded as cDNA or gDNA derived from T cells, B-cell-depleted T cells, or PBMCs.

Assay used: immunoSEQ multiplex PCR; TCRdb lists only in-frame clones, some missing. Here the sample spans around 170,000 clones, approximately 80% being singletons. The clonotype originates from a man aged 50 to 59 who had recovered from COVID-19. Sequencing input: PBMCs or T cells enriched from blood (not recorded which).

CDR3 region: CASTLRGGEETQYF. The CDR3 DNA reads as TGTGCCAGCACTCTGCGGGGGGGCGAAGAGACCCAGTACTTC. V usage is TRBV2 and J usage is TRBJ2-5; TRBD2 aligns across 9 bases. The CDR3 runs 14 residues. Losses at the gene ends were 7 bases for V and 3 bases for J; bases not matched to a gene: 6. Germline loops: CDR1 SNHLY, CDR2 FYNNEI.